Below, 18 T cell receptor beta chains from the same sample are listed, as sequenced in a study of OX40 agonist ivuxolimab in advanced cancers. Sequenced by immunoSEQ multiplex PCR; TCRdb stores in-frame clones only, minus some. The sample lists 65,000 to 80,000 clones, 90% to 95% occurring once. The sample consisted of CD4+ or CD8+ T cells sorted from blood, taken in a trial of the OX40 agonist ivuxolimab. The receptor set was obtained from an adult with an advanced solid tumor such as melanoma, head and neck, liver or kidney cancer.

This chain links TRBV6-5 with TRBJ1-1; TRBD1 matches at 7 bases. V trimming: 4 bases; J trimming: 4 bases; junction bases outside the gene matches: 6. The CDR3 contains 14 residues. Germline V CDR1 and CDR2: MNHEY, SVGAGI. This chain's CDR3 is CASSSNRGGTEAFF. The CDR3 coding sequence is TGTGCCAGCAGTTCCAACAGGGGCGGCACTGAAGCTTTCTTT.

The chain employs TRBV7-9 and TRBJ2-3; D gene ambiguous. From germline, CDR1 is SEHNR and CDR2 FQNEAQ (reference sequence). The CDR3 has 17 residues. Between the trimmed V and J ends, which lost 1 base and 0 bases, there was a span of 14 bases. CDR3 bases: TGTGCCAGCAGCTTAGTCCGGTCGGTCAGCAGCACAGATACGCAGTATTTT. This codes for CASSLVRSVSSTDTQYF.

J is TRBJ2-7 and V is TRBV5-6; 10 bases line up with TRBD1. Germline values: CDR1 SGHDT, CDR2 YYEEEE. Trimming cost V 5 bases and J 5 bases; bases outside gene matches: 7. This CDR3 is built from 14 residues. CDR3 nucleotide sequence: TGTGCCAGCAGTCTGGACAGGGGGGGCAACGAGCAGTACTTC. The encoded protein is CASSLDRGGNEQYF.

V gene TRBV19 combines with J gene TRBJ1-5; 8 nucleotides align to TRBD1. The trim removed 4 bases at V and 4 bases at J, leaving 9 bases unmatched. Germline CDR1 and CDR2: LNHDA and SQIVND (reference sequence). This CDR3 is built from 16 residues. The CDR3 DNA sequence: TGTGCCAGTAGTACTGGGGGGACAGGAGGGAATCAGCCCCAGCATTTT. Translating gives CASSTGGTGGNQPQHF. Looking up the rest from reference TRBV19 and TRBJ1-5 gives the full variable domain: DGGITQSPKYLFRKEGQNVTLSCEQNLNHDAMYWYRQDPGQGLRLIYYSQIVNDFQKGDIAEGYSVSREKKESFPLTVTSAQKNPTAFYLCASSTGGTGGNQPQHFGDGTRLSIL.

This clone appeared a single time. The CDR3 DNA sequence: TGCGCCAGCAGTGAGTCGAGGAGAGGGATCGGGGAGCTGTTTTTT. Protein sequence: CASSESRRGIGELFF. The rearrangement joins TRBV10-1 to TRBJ2-2, with D possibly TRBD2 on 5 matching bases. Trimming took off 0 bases at V and 7 bases at J, with 12 bases between the two ends. This CDR3 is 15 amino acids long. Per the germline V gene, CDR1 is WNHNN and CDR2 is SYGVQD (reference sequence).

This chain links TRBV5-1 with TRBJ2-1, with TRBD2 matching 10 bases. Germline CDR1 and CDR2: SGHRS and YFSETQ. V lost 0 bases and J lost 4; bases outside the gene matches: 1. CDR3 length equals 15 residues. The CDR3 region is CASSLVTSGYNEQFF. DNA of the CDR3: TGCGCCAGCAGCTTGGTGACTAGCGGGTACAATGAGCAGTTCTTC.

This chain connects TRBV6-5 to TRBJ1-2; TRBD1 aligns across 9 bases. The CDR3 extends over 14 amino acids. Germline CDR1 is MNHEY and CDR2 is SVGAGI. With V trimmed by 5 bases and J by 8 bases, 9 bases remained unmatched. The CDR3 DNA sequence: TGTGCCAGCAGTGGACGGACAGGGGTGTTAGGCTACACCTTC. This translates into CASSGRTGVLGYTF.

V gene TRBV7-2 combines with J gene TRBJ2-3; 10 nucleotides agree with TRBD2. The CDR3 loop spans 18 amino acids. Germline V gene data show CDR1 as SGHTA and CDR2 as FQGNSA. J was trimmed by 4 bases and V by 4 bases; bases with no gene match: 14. Here the CDR3 DNA reads TGTGCCAGCAGCTCCCTGGCGCCTAGCGGGAGTAGGGCAGATACGCAGTATTTT. Protein product: CASSSLAPSGSRADTQYF.

The chain combines TRBV11-1 with TRBJ2-7; possibly TRBD2 for D (6 bases). V was pared by 6 bases and J by 0 bases, with 12 bases between. The CDR3 is 14 amino acids. CDR1 is SGHAT and CDR2 is FQDESV in the germline V gene (reference sequence). In nucleotides, the CDR3 is TGTGCCAGCAGGCCGGGACTGAGCTCCTACGAGCAGTACTTC. Residues: CASRPGLSSYEQYF.

The rearrangement uses TRBV9 and TRBJ2-3; D is possibly TRBD2 (5 bases). CDR1 is SGDLS, CDR2 YYNGEE, per germline. The CDR3 spans 15 residues. Trimming cost V 0 bases and J 0 bases, with 8 bases left between them. The CDR3 spells CASSVVGGSTDTQYF. The CDR3, as DNA: TGTGCCAGCAGCGTAGTTGGCGGGAGCACAGATACGCAGTATTTT.

This clone appeared a few times. The V gene is TRBV10-3, the J gene TRBJ1-1; the D is unclear. CDR1 and CDR2 from the germline V gene are ENHRY and SYGVKD. V gave up 4 bases and J gave up 2 bases, with 8 bases separating them. The CDR3 covers 13 residues. CDR3 protein: CAISVMGNTEAFF. The CDR3 nucleotides read TGTGCCATCAGTGTGATGGGAAACACTGAAGCTTTCTTT.

Worth noting for this clone: A junction boundary mismatches the germline segment, possibly from a read error. Additional DNA sequences in this sample encode the identical CDR3. The chain carries TRBV7-3 and TRBJ1-1; TRBD1 might be the D (5 bases). Germline values: CDR1 SGHTA, CDR2 FQGTGA. This CDR3 has 15 residues. The CDR3 nucleotides read TGTGCCAGCAGCTTAGGAGTTGGGGGGTCCACTGAAGCCTTCTTT. Its translation: CASSLGVGGSTEAFF.

The V and J genes are TRBV5-4 and TRBJ2-3; 11 bases align to TRBD2. This CDR3 is 16 amino acids long. Germline trimming cut 4 bases from V and 6 bases from J; bases unmatched to any gene: 10. CDR1 is SGHNT, CDR2 YYREEE, per germline (reference sequence). The CDR3 DNA reads TGTGCCAGCAGCCAGGGGATTAGCGGGAGGGGGGATACGCAGTATTTT. As protein: CASSQGISGRGDTQYF.

The rearrangement joins TRBV13 to TRBJ2-1, with D perhaps matching TRBD2 (6 bases). V dropped 4 bases and J dropped 9 bases, with 25 bases sitting between them. The CDR3 has 17 residues. In germline, CDR1 is PRHDT, CDR2 FYEKMQ (reference sequence). The CDR3 spells CASSSTYRRALGFEQFF. The CDR3 region has the DNA TGTGCCAGCAGCTCCACCTATCGGAGGGCCTTAGGATTTGAGCAGTTCTTC.

The chain uses TRBV2 and TRBJ2-3; 10 nucleotides line up with TRBD2. With 4 bases clipped from V and 4 bases from J, the junction kept 8 bases outside the gene matches. This CDR3 contains 16 residues. CDR1 SNHLY and CDR2 FYNNEI come from the germline V gene. CDR3 region: CASSGGAGGAADTQYF. As DNA, the CDR3 is TGTGCCAGCAGTGGAGGAGCGGGAGGGGCGGCAGATACGCAGTATTTT.

The CDR3 loop reads CSVRGDRGYEQYF. The DNA of the CDR3 is TGCAGCGTGAGGGGGGACAGGGGATACGAGCAGTACTTC. This chain connects TRBV29-1 to TRBJ2-7; the match to TRBD1 covers 10 bases. Per the germline V gene, CDR1 is SQVTM and CDR2 is ANQGSEA. Trimming removed 6 bases from V and 4 bases from J; junction bases left unmatched: 6. The CDR3 sequence is 13 residues long.

V is TRBV7-3 and J is TRBJ2-1, with TRBD1 identical over 8 bases. Trimming took 5 bases from V and 6 from J; bases not matched to a gene: 6. Germline loops: CDR1 SGHTA, CDR2 FQGTGA. The CDR3 consists of 14 residues. CDR3 DNA: TGTGCCAGCAGCCGGACAGGGTATGGCAATGAGCAGTTCTTC. Residues: CASSRTGYGNEQFF.

Points on this clone: At one end, the junction sequence differs from germline, possibly due to a read error. This chain uses TRBV19 with TRBJ1-5; no firm D call. This CDR3 has 12 residues. Germline V gene lookup returns CDR1 LNHDA and CDR2 SQIVND (reference sequence). CDR3 DNA: TGTGCCAGTAGTATGAGCAACCAGCCCCAGCATTTT. It translates to CASSMSNQPQHF.